Listed below are T cell receptor beta chains from one sample, sequenced in a study of cytomegalovirus exposure and HLA in healthy donors. Method: immunoSEQ multiplex PCR; TCRdb's copy keeps in-frame clones and lacks some. The sample records roughly 110,000 clones, less than 85% being singletons. Sequencing was carried out using PBMCs. Receptor source: a man aged 55 to 70 in good health and CMV-seronegative. Both conserved end residues are part of each CDR3. Each record gives: V gene, clone size, J gene, CDR3 length, D gene, CDR3 protein, CDR3 DNA. D genes are given only for firm matches. The size of a clone is reported for some rows only, either as once, few or many, or as a class for expanded clones.

>TRBV11-2|.|TRBJ2-5|17|TRBD2
CASSSGVAGGPGETQYF
TGTGCCAGCAGCTCTGGGGTAGCGGGGGGGCCTGGTGAGACCCAGTACTTC
>TRBV11-1|.|TRBJ1-3|17|TRBD1
CASSFRTGGSSGNTIYF
TGTGCCAGCAGCTTTCGGACAGGAGGAAGCTCTGGAAACACCATATATTTT
>TRBV28|.|TRBJ1-1|13|.
CASSLSINTEAFF
TGTGCCAGCAGTTTAAGCATCAACACTGAAGCTTTCTTT
>TRBV19|.|TRBJ1-6|13|.
CASRRRDNSPLHF
TGTGCCAGTAGGCGACGGGATAATTCACCCCTCCACTTT
>TRBV7-2|.|TRBJ2-7|12|.
CASSLHRYEQYF
TGTGCCAGCAGCTTACACAGATACGAGCAGTACTTC
>TRBV5-1|.|TRBJ1-4|14|.
CASSPGGLGEKLFF
TGCGCCAGCAGCCCTGGGGGGTTAGGAGAAAAACTGTTTTTT
>TRBV27|.|TRBJ2-2|15|.
CASSLLGAGTGELFF
TGTGCCAGCAGTTTGTTGGGGGCCGGCACCGGGGAGCTGTTTTTT
>TRBV29-1|.|TRBJ1-1|13|TRBD1
CSATTGGDTEAFF
TGCAGCGCCACAACAGGGGGCGACACTGAAGCTTTCTTT
>TRBV5-1|once|TRBJ1-1|15|.
CASSPSGNMNTEAFF
TGCGCCAGCAGCCCATCCGGGAACATGAACACTGAAGCTTTCTTT
>TRBV7-9|few|TRBJ2-5|13|TRBD1
CASSQQGAETQYF
TGTGCCAGCAGCCAACAGGGGGCGGAGACCCAGTACTTC
>TRBV7-2|.|TRBJ2-2|17|TRBD2
CASSLVAGTSGAGELFF
TGTGCCAGCAGCTTAGTAGCCGGGACTAGCGGGGCTGGGGAGCTGTTTTTT
>TRBV6-6|.|TRBJ2-2|14|TRBD2
CASSPPREGGELFF
TGTGCCAGCAGTCCCCCCAGGGAGGGCGGGGAGCTGTTTTTT
>TRBV7-3|.|TRBJ2-3|16|TRBD2
CASSLTSGASTDTQYF
TGTGCCAGCAGCTTAACTAGCGGGGCTAGCACAGATACGCAGTATTTT
>TRBV5-4|.|TRBJ2-2|16|TRBD2
CASSSGLAGSTGELFF
TGTGCCAGCAGCTCAGGACTAGCGGGGTCCACCGGGGAGCTGTTTTTT
>TRBV6-5|once|TRBJ1-6|14|.
CASSYQRGQSPLHF
TGTGCCAGCAGTTACCAACGAGGTCAATCACCCCTCCACTTT
>TRBV6-6|.|TRBJ2-1|15|TRBD2
CASSYRTSGLNEQFF
TGTGCCAGCAGTTACCGGACTAGCGGATTGAATGAGCAGTTCTTC
>TRBV14|.|TRBJ2-1|16|TRBD1
CASSQADRGFSHEQFF
TGTGCCAGCAGCCAGGCGGACAGGGGGTTTAGCCATGAGCAGTTCTTC
>TRBV7-9|.|TRBJ2-1|17|TRBD2
CASSSPLAGGQYNEQFF
TGTGCCAGCAGCAGCCCACTAGCGGGGGGCCAATACAATGAGCAGTTCTTC
>TRBV5-4|.|TRBJ2-1|15|TRBD1
CASSPQSRGRNEQFF
TGTGCCAGCAGCCCCCAGTCCAGGGGGCGGAATGAGCAGTTCTTC
>TRBV5-1|.|TRBJ1-1|14|TRBD1
CASSSGTGWTEAFF
TGCGCCAGCAGCTCGGGGACAGGGTGGACTGAAGCTTTCTTT
>TRBV7-2|.|TRBJ1-2|14|TRBD1
CASSKLTGNYGYTF
TGTGCCAGCAGCAAATTGACAGGGAACTATGGCTACACCTTC
>TRBV7-2|.|TRBJ1-2|14|.
CASSLVWQNYGYTF
TGTGCCAGCAGCTTAGTCTGGCAGAACTATGGCTACACCTTC
>TRBV5-1|.|TRBJ1-3|16|.
CASSPKDPGVGNTIYF
TGCGCCAGCAGCCCTAAGGACCCCGGGGTTGGAAACACCATATATTTT
>TRBV2|.|TRBJ1-5|14|.
CATSPGLINQPQHF
TGTGCCACCTCCCCGGGACTTATCAATCAGCCCCAGCATTTT
>TRBV29-1|.|TRBJ2-4|17|TRBD1
CSVGERGQGLAKNIQYF
TGCAGCGTTGGAGAAAGGGGACAGGGACTAGCCAAAAACATTCAGTACTTC
>TRBV10-1|.|TRBJ1-4|15|TRBD1
CASRPHRGEGEKLFF
TGCGCCAGCAGGCCCCACAGGGGAGAAGGCGAAAAACTGTTTTTT
>TRBV5-4|.|TRBJ2-1|15|.
CASSLGGPDYNEQFF
TGTGCCAGCAGCTTGGGCGGGCCCGATTACAATGAGCAGTTCTTC
>TRBV7-9|.|TRBJ2-3|14|.
CASSLAASRDTQYF
TGTGCCAGCAGCTTAGCAGCTAGCAGGGATACGCAGTATTTT
>TRBV5-1|.|TRBJ1-4|15|.
CASSLGSGTHEKLFF
TGCGCCAGCAGCTTGGGTTCCGGGACACATGAAAAACTGTTTTTT
>TRBV5-1|.|TRBJ1-6|14|.
CASSSRTPGGPLHF
TGCGCCAGCAGCTCACGGACCCCCGGGGGACCCCTCCACTTT
>TRBV5-1|.|TRBJ1-1|17|TRBD1
CASSLELRRGQDTEAFF
TGCGCCAGCAGCTTGGAGTTGCGGAGGGGGCAGGACACTGAAGCTTTCTTT
>TRBV6-1|.|TRBJ2-6|15|.
CASSIQDSGANVLTF
TGTGCCAGCAGTATACAGGACTCTGGGGCCAACGTCCTGACTTTC
>TRBV7-2|.|TRBJ1-5|14|.
CASSLMGRNQPQHF
TGTGCCAGCAGCTTAATGGGGAGAAATCAGCCCCAGCATTTT
>TRBV2|few|TRBJ2-3|14|TRBD1
CASSRTGITDTQYF
TGTGCCAGCAGTAGGACAGGGATCACAGATACGCAGTATTTT
>TRBV7-2|.|TRBJ1-1|12|TRBD1
CASSPRQGPAFF
TGTGCCAGCAGCCCACGACAGGGTCCGGCTTTCTTT
>TRBV6-1|.|TRBJ1-2|15|.
CASSVARPSYYGYTF
TGTGCCAGCAGTGTCGCTAGGCCTTCCTACTATGGCTACACCTTC
>TRBV5-1|.|TRBJ1-3|11|.
CASNAGNTIYF
TGCGCCAGCAATGCGGGAAACACCATATATTTT
>TRBV7-9|once|TRBJ1-1|14|TRBD1
CASSSQGAAIEAFF
TGTGCCAGCAGCTCACAGGGGGCCGCTATCGAAGCTTTCTTT
>TRBV6-5|.|TRBJ1-5|16|TRBD1
CASSYSWTGGHQPQHF
TGTGCCAGCAGTTACTCCTGGACAGGGGGCCATCAGCCCCAGCATTTT
>TRBV5-1|.|TRBJ2-3|15|.
CASSLVPRDTDTQYF
TGCGCCAGCAGCTTGGTTCCGAGAGACACAGATACGCAGTATTTT